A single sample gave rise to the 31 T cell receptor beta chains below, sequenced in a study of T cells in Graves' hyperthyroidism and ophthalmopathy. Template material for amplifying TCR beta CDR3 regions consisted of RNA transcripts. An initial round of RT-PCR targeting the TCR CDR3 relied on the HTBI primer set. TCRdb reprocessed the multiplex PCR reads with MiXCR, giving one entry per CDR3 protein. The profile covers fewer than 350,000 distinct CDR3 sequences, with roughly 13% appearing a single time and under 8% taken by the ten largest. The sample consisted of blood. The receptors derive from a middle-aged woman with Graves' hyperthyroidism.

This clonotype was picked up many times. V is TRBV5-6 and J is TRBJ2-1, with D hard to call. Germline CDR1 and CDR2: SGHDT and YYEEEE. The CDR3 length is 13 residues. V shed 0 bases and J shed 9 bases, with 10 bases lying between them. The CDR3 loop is CASSLVAVLEQFF. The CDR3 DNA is TGTGCCAGCAGCTTGGTGGCTGTTCTTGAGCAGTTCTTC.

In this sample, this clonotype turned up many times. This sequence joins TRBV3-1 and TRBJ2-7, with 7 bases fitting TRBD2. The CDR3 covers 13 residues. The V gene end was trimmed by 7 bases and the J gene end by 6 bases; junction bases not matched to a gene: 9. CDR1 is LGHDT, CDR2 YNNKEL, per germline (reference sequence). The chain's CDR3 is CASMGGRRGEQYF. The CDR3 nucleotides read TGTGCCAGCATGGGGGGGAGAAGGGGCGAGCAGTACTTC.

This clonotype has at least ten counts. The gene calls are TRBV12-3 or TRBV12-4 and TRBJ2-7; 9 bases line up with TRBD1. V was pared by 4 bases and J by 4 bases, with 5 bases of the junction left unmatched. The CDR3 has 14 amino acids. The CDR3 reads CASSYDRGIYEQYF. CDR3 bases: TGTGCCAGCAGTTACGACAGGGGGATTTACGAGCAGTACTTC.

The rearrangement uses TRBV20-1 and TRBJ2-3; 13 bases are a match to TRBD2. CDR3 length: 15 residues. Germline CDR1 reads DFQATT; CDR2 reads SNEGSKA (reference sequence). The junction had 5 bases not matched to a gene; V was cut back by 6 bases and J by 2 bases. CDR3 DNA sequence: TGCAGTGCCGCCGGGACTAGCGGGACCACAGATACGCAGTATTTT. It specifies CSAAGTSGTTDTQYF.

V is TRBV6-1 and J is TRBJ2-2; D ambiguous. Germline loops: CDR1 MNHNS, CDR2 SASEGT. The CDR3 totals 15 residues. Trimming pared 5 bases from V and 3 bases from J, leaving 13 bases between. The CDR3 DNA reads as TGTGCCAGCAGTCACCCCTCCCTGGACACCGGGGAGCTGTTTTTT. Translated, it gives CASSHPSLDTGELFF.

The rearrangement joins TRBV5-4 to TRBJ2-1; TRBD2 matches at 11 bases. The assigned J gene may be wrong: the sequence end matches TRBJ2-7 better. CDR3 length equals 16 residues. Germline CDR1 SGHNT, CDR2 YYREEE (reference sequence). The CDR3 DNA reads TGTGCCAGCAGCACCCTAGCGGGAGGATTCTACAATGAGCAGTACTTC. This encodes CASSTLAGGFYNEQYF.

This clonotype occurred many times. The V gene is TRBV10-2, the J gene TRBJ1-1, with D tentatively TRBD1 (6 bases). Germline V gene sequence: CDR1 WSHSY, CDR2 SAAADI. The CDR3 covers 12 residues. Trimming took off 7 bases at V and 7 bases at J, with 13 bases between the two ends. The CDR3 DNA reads TGCGCCAGCATTACGACAGGCGGTGAAGCTTTCTTT. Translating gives CASITTGGEAFF.

This CDR3 reads CPRPPRTYCGYTF. Written as DNA, the CDR3 is TGTCCCCGACCTCCCCGGACTTACTGTGGCTACACCTTC. The rearrangement uses TRBV27 and TRBJ1-2; D call uncertain. Germline CDR1 and CDR2: MNHEY and SMNVEV (reference sequence). There are 13 residues in the CDR3.

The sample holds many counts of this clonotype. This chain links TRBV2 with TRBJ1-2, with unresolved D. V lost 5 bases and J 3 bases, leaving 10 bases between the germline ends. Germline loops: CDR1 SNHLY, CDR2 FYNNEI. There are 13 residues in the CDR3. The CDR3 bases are TGTGCCAGCAGTCCTGAGGAATACTATGGCTACACCTTC. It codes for CASSPEEYYGYTF.

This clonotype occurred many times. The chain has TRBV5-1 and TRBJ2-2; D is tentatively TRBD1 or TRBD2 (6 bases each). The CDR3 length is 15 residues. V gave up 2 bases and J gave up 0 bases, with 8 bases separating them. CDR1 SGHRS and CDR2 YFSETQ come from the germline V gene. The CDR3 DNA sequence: TGCGCCAGCAGCTTTAGGGGGGCGAACACCGGGGAGCTGTTTTTT. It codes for CASSFRGANTGELFF.

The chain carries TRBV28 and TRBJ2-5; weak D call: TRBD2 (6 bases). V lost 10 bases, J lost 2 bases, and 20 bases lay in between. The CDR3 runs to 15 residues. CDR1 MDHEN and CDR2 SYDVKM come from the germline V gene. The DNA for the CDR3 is TGTGCCACACGTAAGGGACGCGCGGGACAAGAGACCCAGTACTTC. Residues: CATRKGRAGQETQYF.

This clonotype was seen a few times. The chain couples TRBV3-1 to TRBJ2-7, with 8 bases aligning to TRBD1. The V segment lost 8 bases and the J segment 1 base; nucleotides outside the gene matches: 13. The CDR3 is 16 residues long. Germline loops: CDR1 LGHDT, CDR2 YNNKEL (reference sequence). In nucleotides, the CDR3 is TGTGCCAGCGGGAAAAGCAGGACAGGGACTTCCTACGAGCAGTACTTC. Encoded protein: CASGKSRTGTSYEQYF.

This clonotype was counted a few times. The CDR3 protein is CASSPWAGDALTQHF. In nucleotides, the CDR3 is TGTGCCAGTAGTCCATGGGCCGGGGACGCTTTGACCCAGCATTTT. The chain couples TRBV19 to TRBJ1-5, with a weak D call TRBD1 (5 bases). The CDR3 covers 15 residues. V was pared by 5 bases and J by 11 bases, with 22 bases between. Germline V gene data show CDR1 as LNHDA and CDR2 as SQIVND (reference sequence).

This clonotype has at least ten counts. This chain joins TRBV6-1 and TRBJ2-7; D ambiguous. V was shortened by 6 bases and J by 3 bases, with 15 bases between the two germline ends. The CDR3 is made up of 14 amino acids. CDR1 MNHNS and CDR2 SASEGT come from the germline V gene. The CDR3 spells CASSDTPNLYEQYF. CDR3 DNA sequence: TGTGCCAGCAGCGACACCCCGAACCTCTACGAGCAGTACTTC.

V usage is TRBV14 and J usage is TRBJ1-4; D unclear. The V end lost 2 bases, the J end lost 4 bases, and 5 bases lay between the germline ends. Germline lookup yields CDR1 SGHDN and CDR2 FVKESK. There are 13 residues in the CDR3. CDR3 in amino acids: CASSQMFNEKLFF. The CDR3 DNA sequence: TGTGCCAGCAGCCAAATGTTTAATGAAAAACTGTTTTTT.

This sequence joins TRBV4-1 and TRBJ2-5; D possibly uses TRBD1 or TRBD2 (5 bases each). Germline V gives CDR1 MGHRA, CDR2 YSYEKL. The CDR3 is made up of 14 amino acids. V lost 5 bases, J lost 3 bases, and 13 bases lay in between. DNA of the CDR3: TGCGCCAGCAGCGCCCGGGACGTTGAAGAGACCCAGTACTTC. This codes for CASSARDVEETQYF.

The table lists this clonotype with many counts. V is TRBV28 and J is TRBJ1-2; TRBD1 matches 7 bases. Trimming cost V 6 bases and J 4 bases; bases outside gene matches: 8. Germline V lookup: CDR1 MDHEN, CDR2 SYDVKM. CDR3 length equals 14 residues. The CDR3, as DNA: TGTGCCAGCAGAGCCCAGGGACAGATCTATGGCTACACCTTC. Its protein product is CASRAQGQIYGYTF.

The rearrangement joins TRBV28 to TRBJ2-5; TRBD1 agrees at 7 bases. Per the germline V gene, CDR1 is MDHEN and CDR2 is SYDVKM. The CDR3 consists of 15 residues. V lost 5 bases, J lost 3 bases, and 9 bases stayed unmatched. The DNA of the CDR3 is TGTGCCAGCAGTATACCGGGACAGACGAAAGAGACCCAGTACTTC. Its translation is CASSIPGQTKETQYF.

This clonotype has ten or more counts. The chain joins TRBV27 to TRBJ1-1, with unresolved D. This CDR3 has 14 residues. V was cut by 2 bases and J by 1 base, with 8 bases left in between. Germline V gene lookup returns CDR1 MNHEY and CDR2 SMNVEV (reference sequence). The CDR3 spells CASSLGMGNTEAFF. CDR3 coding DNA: TGTGCCAGCAGTTTAGGCATGGGGAACACTGAAGCTTTCTTT.

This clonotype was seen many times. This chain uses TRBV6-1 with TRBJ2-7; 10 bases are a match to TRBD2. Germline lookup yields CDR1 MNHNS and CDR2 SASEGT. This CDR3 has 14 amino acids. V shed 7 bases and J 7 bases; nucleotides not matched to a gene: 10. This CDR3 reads CASTSGSAVREQYF. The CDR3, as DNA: TGTGCCAGCACTAGCGGGAGCGCTGTTCGTGAGCAGTACTTC.

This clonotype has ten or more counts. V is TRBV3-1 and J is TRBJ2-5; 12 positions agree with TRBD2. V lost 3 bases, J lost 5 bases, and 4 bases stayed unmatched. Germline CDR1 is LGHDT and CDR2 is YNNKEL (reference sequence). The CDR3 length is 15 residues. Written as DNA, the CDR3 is TGTGCCAGCAGCCAGGGACTAGCGGGTTTGGAGACCCAGTACTTC. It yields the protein CASSQGLAGLETQYF.

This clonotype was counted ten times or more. CDR3 sequence: CAWSAGTRNTEAFF. The CDR3 nucleotides read TGTGCCTGGAGTGCCGGGACAAGGAACACTGAAGCTTTCTTT. This chain uses TRBV30 with TRBJ1-1; D is possibly TRBD1 (6 bases). V lost 1 base, J lost 1 base, and 10 bases lay in between. Germline loops: CDR1 GTSNPN, CDR2 SVGIG (reference sequence). There are 14 residues in the CDR3.

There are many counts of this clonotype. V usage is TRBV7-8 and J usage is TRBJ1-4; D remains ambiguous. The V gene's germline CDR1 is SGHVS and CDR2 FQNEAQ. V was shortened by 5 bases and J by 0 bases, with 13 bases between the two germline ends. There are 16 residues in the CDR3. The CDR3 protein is CASSPYRTATNEKLFF. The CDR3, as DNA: TGTGCCAGCAGCCCGTACAGAACTGCAACTAATGAAAAACTGTTTTTT.

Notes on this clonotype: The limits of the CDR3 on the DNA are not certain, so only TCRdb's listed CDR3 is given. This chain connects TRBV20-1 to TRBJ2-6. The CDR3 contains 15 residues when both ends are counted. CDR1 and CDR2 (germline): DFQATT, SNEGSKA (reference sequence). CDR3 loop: CSTSDSSSGANVLTF.

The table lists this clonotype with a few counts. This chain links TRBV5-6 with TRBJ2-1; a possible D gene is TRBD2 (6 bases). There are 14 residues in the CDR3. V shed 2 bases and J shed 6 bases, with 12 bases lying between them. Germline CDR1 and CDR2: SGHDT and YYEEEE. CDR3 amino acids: CASSFLTSRNEQFF. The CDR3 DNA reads TGTGCCAGCAGCTTCCTGACTAGTCGCAATGAGCAGTTCTTC.

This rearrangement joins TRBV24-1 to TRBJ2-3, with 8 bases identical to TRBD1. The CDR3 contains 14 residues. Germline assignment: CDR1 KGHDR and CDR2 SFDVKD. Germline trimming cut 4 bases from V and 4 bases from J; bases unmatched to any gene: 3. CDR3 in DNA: TGTGCCACCAGTGAGGGGACAGGCGCAGATACGCAGTATTTT. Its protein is CATSEGTGADTQYF.

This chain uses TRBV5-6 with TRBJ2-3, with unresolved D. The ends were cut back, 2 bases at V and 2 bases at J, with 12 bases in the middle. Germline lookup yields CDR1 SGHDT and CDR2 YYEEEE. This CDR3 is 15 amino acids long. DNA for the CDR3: TGTGCCAGCAGCTTTCTAGAGGCGGTCACAGATACGCAGTATTTT. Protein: CASSFLEAVTDTQYF.

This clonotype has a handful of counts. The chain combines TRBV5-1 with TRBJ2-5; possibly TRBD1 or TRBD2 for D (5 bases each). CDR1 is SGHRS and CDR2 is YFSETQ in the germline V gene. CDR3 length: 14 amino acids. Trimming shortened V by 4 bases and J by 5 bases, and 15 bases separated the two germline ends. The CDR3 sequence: CASSPRDGSETQYF. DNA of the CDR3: TGCGCCAGCAGCCCAAGGGACGGCTCGGAGACCCAGTACTTC.

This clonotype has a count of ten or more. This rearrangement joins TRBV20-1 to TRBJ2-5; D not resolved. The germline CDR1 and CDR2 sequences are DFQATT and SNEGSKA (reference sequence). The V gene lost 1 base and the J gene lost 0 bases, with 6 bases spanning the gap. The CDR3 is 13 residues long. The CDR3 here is CSARGGHQETQYF. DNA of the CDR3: TGCAGTGCTAGAGGTGGACACCAAGAGACCCAGTACTTC.

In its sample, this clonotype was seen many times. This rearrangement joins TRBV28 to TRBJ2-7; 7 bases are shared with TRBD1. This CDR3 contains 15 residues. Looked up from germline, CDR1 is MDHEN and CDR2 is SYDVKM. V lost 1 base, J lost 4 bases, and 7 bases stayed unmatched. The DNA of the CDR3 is TGTGCCAGCAGTTTATTCACAACAGGGGCGTACGAGCAGTACTTC. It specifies CASSLFTTGAYEQYF.

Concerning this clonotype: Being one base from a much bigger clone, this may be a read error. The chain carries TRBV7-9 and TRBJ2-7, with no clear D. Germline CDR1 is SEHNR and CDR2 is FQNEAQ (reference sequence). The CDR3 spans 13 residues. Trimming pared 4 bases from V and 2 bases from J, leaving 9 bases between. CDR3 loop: CASSSYHTYEQYF. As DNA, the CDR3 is TGTGCCAGCAGCTCCTACCATACCTACGAGCAGTACTTC.